The entry below gives a single T cell receptor (beta chain) sequence along with its context. What it binds is not known. This entry comes from a study of chemoradiotherapy in HPV16-positive cancers. Study-wide background: Candidate HPV-specific T-cell clones and common TCR motifs came from functional assays in a couple of HPV16-positive patients. General study results and limits: Non-HPV-specific T cells did not expand in tumors during treatment, whereas candidate HPV-specific clones and E7-related motifs did. In HPV16-positive patients, HPV-responsive T-cell expansion tracked better recurrence-free survival.

Generated by immunoSEQ multiplex PCR, the TCRdb table keeps only in-frame clones and is missing some. Of some 14,000 clones in the sample, just under 70% were seen once. Unmatched junction bases numbered 3, after V lost 6 bases and J lost 3 bases. Germline V lookup: CDR1 MNHEY, CDR2 SMNVEV (reference sequence). The CDR3 is 14 amino acids. The source of this sequence is a human donor with HPV-associated anogenital cancer. The biological material was taken from a patient who underwent chemoradiotherapy. The chain links TRBV27 to TRBJ2-1; 9 nucleotides agree with TRBD2. The CDR3 bases are TGTGCCAGCAGAGGGACTAGCCACTACAATGAGCAGTTCTTC. Its translation: CASRGTSHYNEQFF.